Given below is one T cell receptor beta chain in context. The table lists this clonotype with a few counts. The antigen it recognizes is unknown. No base-level quality is on record; no much larger clone is a single base apart. The sample is drawn from a study of human T cells and chemical hapten exposure (dated by TCRdb to the early 2020s). Study-level background: For sensitization, 2% DPC in acetone was applied to an approximately 2 cm by approximately 2 cm area of upper inner arm skin. The mostly female patient cohort included alopecia areata with under or over 50% scalp involvement, alopecia totalis and alopecia universalis. Blood samples were taken from patients before sensitization (week 0) and at 2, 6 and about 24 weeks after DPC sensitization. Libraries were pooled for sequencing, and per-sample TCR yields varied mainly because of small differences in library volumes within the pool. This study followed changes in the peripheral blood TCR repertoire in vivo during primary and secondary sensitization of alopecia patients to the hapten diphenylcyclopropenone (DPC). Weekly therapeutic DPC doses were additionally applied to the scalp of patients throughout the approximately 24-week study period. Approximately 28 alopecia patients provided blood for TCR sequencing at one to four time points (pre-sensitization, 2, 6 and 24 weeks). Patch tests used Finn chambers with 0.01% DPC on the upper back, scored after 6 days by International Contact Dermatitis Research Group standards.

The library was produced with RACE. Data came from a NextSeq 500. Library preparation attached unique molecular identifiers to individual cDNA molecules for quantitative, reproducible TCR counting. From each blood RNA sample, both TCR alpha and TCR beta chains were sequenced. The original methods were these. Samples had a median of roughly 98,000 TCRs, with a range from about 23,224 to 700,000. The Decombinator software suite was used to annotate V, J and CDR3 in the TCR reads. For PS versus PT1 abundance plots, all samples were subsampled to the same number of TCRs (28,000). TCRs were defined as expanded if absent before sensitization and observed at least eight times at the 2-week time point. TCRdb cleaned the public reads at Q25 with fastp, built clones with MiXCR and kept in-frame beta chains. Merged by CDR3 protein, the rows form single entries marked with the most common genes and DNA. The authors' filters were not applied to this entry. The sample records under 65,000 distinct CDR3 sequences, roughly 8.8% of which are singletons. The top ten clones comprise roughly 13% of the sample.

The intended sense of this specimen's time point label: pre-sensitization, week 0. The sample's treatment or condition label is to be understood as: therapeutic diphenylcyclopropenone sensitization with weekly scalp DPC. At each patch-test visit, blood was drawn before the patch test was applied. Patients were eligible if aged 18 to 70, diagnosed with alopecia and judged suitable for DPC therapy, and pregnant patients were excluded. Unfractionated whole blood was collected in Tempus Blood RNA tubes, and total RNA was extracted from that blood. What the work shows at the level of the full study, not this receptor alone: Because all patients had alopecia, a presumed autoimmune disease, the immune response of the patients might differ from that of healthy individuals. The number of PT1 expanded TCRs positively correlated with patch test score, significant at thresholds 8, 16 and 32 but not 4. DPC sensitization did not change the number of TCRs with a frequency above 1 in 1000, and there was no evidence of changes in global repertoire structure. Compared with pre-sensitization or healthy control sets, expanded TCRs formed significantly more large CDR3 similarity clusters, which is consistent with antigen-driven responses. After repeated subsampling, changes were observed in the strength of the expansion versus patch-test correlation and in the threshold at which the correlation became significant.

V drops 4 bases and J drops 0 bases, leaving 26 bases in between. Taken from cysteine to phenylalanine, the CDR3 has 21 residues. Of all the DNA, just the CDR3 is kept, 63 bases in frame from base 1. CDR1 and CDR2, per the germline V gene, are SGDLS and YYNGEE. This clonotype originated in a middle-aged woman with alopecia areata. Some clones in this sample may be carry-over from other donors' samples. Material: whole blood, obtained in connection with sensitization to the hapten diphenylcyclopropenone (DPC). Recombination connected TRBV9 to TRBJ2-6; 7 matching bases give a weak D call of TRBD1. The bases are TGTGCCAGCAGCCTAGCGAGGGGGCCCCCGGCGCAAAACTCTGGGGCCAACGTCCTGACTTTC. Its product reads: CASSLARGPPAQNSGANVLTF.